This T cell receptor (beta chain) was sequenced in a study of T cells after somatic rescue of genetic block. The protocol was immunoSEQ multiplex PCR, while the TCRdb copy is restricted to in-frame clones and leaves out a portion. This sample has around 52,000 clones, with about 96% found just once. Germline CDR1 SGDLS, CDR2 YYNGEE. This CDR3 has 13 residues. J lost 6 bases, V lost 1 base, and 1 base had no gene match. The chain uses TRBV9 and TRBJ1-2; TRBD1 aligns across 9 bases. The sample was peripheral blood mononuclear cells (PBMCs). The receptor's source is a child in the first two years of life. CDR3 nucleotide sequence: TGTGCCAGCAGCGTAAGGGACAGGGATGGCTACACCTTC. This codes for CASSVRDRDGYTF.